These 24 T cell receptor beta chains originate from one sample sequenced in a study of cytomegalovirus exposure and HLA in healthy donors. Clones were sequenced by immunoSEQ multiplex PCR, and TCRdb holds only the in-frame ones, with some missing. The table shows 110,000 to 150,000 clones, with about 90% occurring only once. The sequenced sample consisted of PBMCs. The receptors here all came from a man between 18 and 29 years old in good health and CMV-seronegative.

The chain recombines TRBV5-8 with TRBJ1-1; D unresolved. Germline loops: CDR1 SGHTS, CDR2 YDEGEE. Trimming pared 4 bases from V and 4 bases from J, leaving 23 bases between. The CDR3 extends over 17 amino acids. The CDR3 region is CASSRDRLSFRVTEAFF. The CDR3, as DNA: TGTGCCAGCAGCCGTGACCGTTTGTCCTTCCGGGTCACTGAAGCTTTCTTT.

This chain connects TRBV4-1 to TRBJ2-7; TRBD1 agrees at 7 bases. V lost 6 bases, J lost 3 bases, and 5 bases stayed unmatched. The CDR3 runs to 13 residues. Germline V gene sequence: CDR1 MGHRA, CDR2 YSYEKL. Written as DNA, the CDR3 is TGCGCCAGCAGTCGGGACAGAAACTACGAGCAGTACTTC. This sequence encodes CASSRDRNYEQYF.

The rearrangement joins TRBV7-2 to TRBJ2-3; no definite D call. The V gene lost 5 bases and the J gene lost 6 bases, with 12 bases spanning the gap. CDR3 length: 13 amino acids. In germline, CDR1 is SGHTA, CDR2 FQGNSA. Written as DNA, the CDR3 is TGTGCCAGCAGCACCAGGTGGCTCGATACGCAGTATTTT. Translating gives CASSTRWLDTQYF.

The chain recombines TRBV7-9 with TRBJ2-6; 7 bases match TRBD2. CDR3 length: 15 residues. The germline CDR1 and CDR2 sequences are SEHNR and FQNEAQ (reference sequence). With 3 bases clipped from V and 1 base from J, the junction kept 0 bases outside the gene matches. The CDR3 coding sequence is TGTGCCAGCAGCTTCGGGGGGTCTGGGGCCAACGTCCTGACTTTC. This sequence encodes CASSFGGSGANVLTF.

V usage is TRBV4-1 and J usage is TRBJ2-3; the match to TRBD2 covers 8 bases. With V trimmed by 0 bases and J by 1 base, 3 bases remained unmatched. From germline, CDR1 is MGHRA and CDR2 YSYEKL. This CDR3 is 16 amino acids long. The DNA for the CDR3 is TGCGCCAGCAGCCAAGATCGCGGGAGGCGCACAGATACGCAGTATTTT. Amino acid sequence: CASSQDRGRRTDTQYF.

The chain recombines TRBV4-1 with TRBJ1-2; 8 nucleotides line up with TRBD1. CDR3 length: 16 amino acids. After removal of 0 bases from V and 8 bases from J, the junction contained 11 bases not matched to a gene. Germline values: CDR1 MGHRA, CDR2 YSYEKL. Here the CDR3 reads CASSQEWAGGSGGYTF. In DNA form, the CDR3 reads TGCGCCAGCAGCCAAGAATGGGCAGGGGGCTCGGGAGGCTACACCTTC.

The rearrangement joins TRBV29-1 to TRBJ1-2; 9 bases are shared with TRBD1. J gave up 6 bases and V 5 bases, and 7 bases lay outside the gene matches. CDR1 SQVTM and CDR2 ANQGSEA come from the germline V gene. CDR3 length: 13 amino acids. The CDR3 nucleotides read TGCAGCGTTTGGGACAGGGTGAATCATGGCTACACCTTC. Encoded protein: CSVWDRVNHGYTF.

This clone was seen a single time. The V gene is TRBV13, the J gene TRBJ1-4; no firm D call. Germline V CDR1 and CDR2: PRHDT, FYEKMQ (reference sequence). With 3 bases removed from V and 4 bases from J, the gap between germline ends came to 21 bases. The CDR3 is made up of 18 amino acids. In nucleotides, the CDR3 is TGTGCCAGCAGCTTCAGGCGGACGGGGAAAAAGAATAATGAAAAACTGTTTTTT. Translated, it gives CASSFRRTGKKNNEKLFF.

J is TRBJ2-2 and V is TRBV18; no clear D gene. The CDR3 totals 16 residues. With 3 bases removed from V and 0 bases from J, the gap between germline ends came to 11 bases. Germline assignment: CDR1 KGHSH and CDR2 LQKENI. CDR3 DNA: TGTGCCAGCTCACCTAGAGGTACCGCGAACACCGGGGAGCTGTTTTTT. The encoded protein is CASSPRGTANTGELFF.

This rearrangement joins TRBV7-9 to TRBJ2-1, with 7 bases lining up with TRBD2. Germline V lookup: CDR1 SEHNR, CDR2 FQNEAQ (reference sequence). V lost 7 bases to trimming and J lost 12 bases; unmatched junction nucleotides: 9. This CDR3 comprises 12 residues. The CDR3, as DNA: TGTGCCAGCATCCTCCGGTCGGGAGGGCAGTTCTTC. This sequence encodes CASILRSGGQFF.

V is TRBV7-8 and J is TRBJ1-5, with 8 bases aligning to TRBD1. Germline V lookup: CDR1 SGHVS, CDR2 FQNEAQ. The J segment lost 5 bases and the V segment lost 4 bases, leaving 4 bases of the junction unmatched. This CDR3 is built from 14 residues. The DNA of the CDR3 is TGTGCCAGCAGCTCACAGGGGGGGGATCAGCCCCAGCATTTT. This sequence encodes CASSSQGGDQPQHF.

This chain joins TRBV6-6 and TRBJ2-1; the D gene is possibly TRBD2 (6 bases). The V gene's germline CDR1 is MNHNY and CDR2 SVGAGI (reference sequence). CDR3 length equals 15 residues. The V and J ends lost 3 bases and 2 bases respectively, with 11 bases between them. In DNA, the CDR3 is TGTGCCAGCAGTTATTGGGCGGGACCCTACAATGAGCAGTTCTTC. Protein product: CASSYWAGPYNEQFF.

The V and J genes are TRBV6-1 and TRBJ1-4; 8 bases fit TRBD1. The CDR3 is 16 residues long. The J segment lost 8 bases and the V segment lost 4 bases, leaving 12 bases of the junction unmatched. From germline, CDR1 is MNHNS and CDR2 SASEGT. CDR3 in amino acids: CASSVLTGTGQEKLFF. CDR3 bases: TGTGCCAGCAGTGTACTAACCGGGACAGGACAGGAAAAACTGTTTTTT.

This chain uses TRBV7-2 with TRBJ2-3; TRBD2 aligns across 8 bases. With V trimmed by 4 bases and J by 3 bases, 6 bases remained unmatched. Looked up from germline, CDR1 is SGHTA and CDR2 is FQGNSA. The CDR3 is made up of 15 amino acids. The CDR3 region is CASSSGGIKTDTQYF. DNA of the CDR3: TGTGCCAGCAGCTCGGGGGGGATAAAGACAGATACGCAGTATTTT.

This clone occurred once. V and J are TRBV27 and TRBJ2-5; 11 nucleotides line up with TRBD2. Germline assignment: CDR1 MNHEY and CDR2 SMNVEV (reference sequence). The CDR3 runs 15 residues. The V gene end was trimmed by 3 bases and the J gene end by 5 bases; junction bases not matched to a gene: 5. In DNA, the CDR3 is TGTGCCAGCAGTTTTAGCGGGGGGGCCGGGGAGACCCAGTACTTC. It specifies CASSFSGGAGETQYF.

The chain links TRBV28 to TRBJ2-1; 10 bases line up with TRBD2. V gave up 2 bases and J gave up 5 bases; unmatched junction bases: 6. Germline CDR1 MDHEN, CDR2 SYDVKM. The length of the CDR3 is 16 residues. The CDR3 loop reads CASSLSGRASNNEQFF. In DNA form, the CDR3 reads TGTGCCAGCAGTTTAAGCGGGAGGGCCAGTAACAATGAGCAGTTCTTC.

This chain links TRBV4-3 with TRBJ2-2; the match to TRBD2 covers 13 bases. CDR1 and CDR2 (germline): LGHNA, YSLEER. The CDR3 covers 18 residues. J lost 6 bases, V lost 1 base, and 8 bases had no gene match. The CDR3 sequence is CASSQGGLAGAGAGELFF. The CDR3 nucleotides are TGCGCCAGCAGCCAAGGAGGACTAGCGGGAGCGGGGGCCGGGGAGCTGTTTTTT.

CDR3 in amino acids: CASSIPANTIYF. CDR3 DNA sequence: TGTGCCAGTAGTATACCAGCGAACACCATATATTTT. V gene TRBV19 combines with J gene TRBJ1-3; unclear D gene. The CDR3 covers 12 residues. With 2 bases removed from V and 7 bases from J, the gap between germline ends came to 6 bases. Germline loops: CDR1 LNHDA, CDR2 SQIVND (reference sequence). Using reference TRBV19 and TRBJ1-3 for the parts outside the CDR3, the full variable domain is DGGITQSPKYLFRKEGQNVTLSCEQNLNHDAMYWYRQDPGQGLRLIYYSQIVNDFQKGDIAEGYSVSREKKESFPLTVTSAQKNPTAFYLCASSIPANTIYFGEGSWLTVV.

The sample holds a few counts of this clone. The chain employs TRBV5-1 and TRBJ1-6; TRBD1 matches 8 bases. Germline values: CDR1 SGHRS, CDR2 YFSETQ. The CDR3 is 15 residues long. The V and J ends lost 0 bases and 7 bases, in that order; junction bases with no gene match: 3. The CDR3 protein is CASSLGTGNNSPLHF. In DNA form, the CDR3 reads TGCGCCAGCAGCTTGGGGACAGGGAACAATTCACCCCTCCACTTT.

The gene calls are TRBV9 and TRBJ2-5, with D possibly TRBD1 on 5 matching bases. Germline lookup yields CDR1 SGDLS and CDR2 YYNGEE. The CDR3 covers 16 residues. The ends were cut back, 0 bases at V and 2 bases at J, with 14 bases in the middle. The CDR3 reads CASSVGGQPIQETQYF. CDR3 bases: TGTGCCAGCAGCGTAGGGGGCCAACCTATACAAGAGACCCAGTACTTC.

This chain joins TRBV18 and TRBJ1-6, with D possibly TRBD1 on 5 matching bases. In germline, CDR1 is KGHSH, CDR2 LQKENI. The V and J ends lost 6 bases and 7 bases respectively, with 19 bases between them. The CDR3 covers 16 residues. CDR3 in DNA: TGTGCCAGCTCGCTACAGGCCGGGACTGTAAATTCACCCCTCCACTTT. Translation gives CASSLQAGTVNSPLHF. Filled out from reference TRBV18 and TRBJ1-6, the complete variable domain reads NAGVMQNPRHLVRRRGQEARLRCSPMKGHSHVYWYRQLPEEGLKFMVYLQKENIIDESGMPKERFSAEFPKEGPSILRIQQVVRGDSAAYFCASSLQAGTVNSPLHFGNGTRLTVT.

The chain has TRBV10-3 and TRBJ1-6; TRBD1 is a possible D gene (5 bases). The V gene's germline CDR1 is ENHRY and CDR2 SYGVKD. V lost 0 bases and J 2 bases, leaving 8 bases between the germline ends. The CDR3 totals 16 residues. The CDR3, as DNA: TGTGCCATCAGTGAGTCCGGGGGGGCCTATAATTCACCCCTCCACTTT. Its translation: CAISESGGAYNSPLHF.

This chain uses TRBV19 with TRBJ2-5; TRBD2 might be the D (7 bases). Trimming stripped 9 bases from V and 5 bases from J, with 19 bases between. Germline CDR1 and CDR2: LNHDA and SQIVND (reference sequence). The CDR3 contains 14 residues. CDR3 amino acids: CASSHGGAEETQYF. In nucleotides, the CDR3 is TGTGCCAGCAGTCATGGGGGGGCGGAGGAGACCCAGTACTTC.

This sequence joins TRBV19 and TRBJ1-4; the match to TRBD1 covers 8 bases. The V gene's germline CDR1 is LNHDA and CDR2 SQIVND (reference sequence). Trimming took 5 bases from V and 0 from J; bases not matched to a gene: 11. The CDR3 runs to 18 residues. Here the CDR3 DNA reads TGTGCCAGTAGTCCCCGGGACAGGACGACTGCAACTAATGAAAAACTGTTTTTT. It specifies CASSPRDRTTATNEKLFF.